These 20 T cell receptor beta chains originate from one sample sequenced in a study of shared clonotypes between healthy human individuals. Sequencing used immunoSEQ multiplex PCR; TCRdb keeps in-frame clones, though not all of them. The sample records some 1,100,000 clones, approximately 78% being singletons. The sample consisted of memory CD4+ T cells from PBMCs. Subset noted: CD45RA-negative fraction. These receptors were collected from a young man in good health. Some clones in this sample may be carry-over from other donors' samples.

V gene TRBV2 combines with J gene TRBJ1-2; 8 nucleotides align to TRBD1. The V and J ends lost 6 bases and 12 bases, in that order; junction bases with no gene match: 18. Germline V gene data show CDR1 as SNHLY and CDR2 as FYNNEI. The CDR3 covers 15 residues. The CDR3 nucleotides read TGTGCCAGCAGAGCCTTTACGTCGGACAGGGCGGACGACACCTTC. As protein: CASRAFTSDRADDTF.

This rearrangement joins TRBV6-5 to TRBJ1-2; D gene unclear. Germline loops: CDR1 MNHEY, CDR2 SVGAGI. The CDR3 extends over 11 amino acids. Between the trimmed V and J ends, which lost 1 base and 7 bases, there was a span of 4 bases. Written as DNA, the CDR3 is TGTGCCAGCAGTTACTTCCTTGGCTACACCTTC. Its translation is CASSYFLGYTF.

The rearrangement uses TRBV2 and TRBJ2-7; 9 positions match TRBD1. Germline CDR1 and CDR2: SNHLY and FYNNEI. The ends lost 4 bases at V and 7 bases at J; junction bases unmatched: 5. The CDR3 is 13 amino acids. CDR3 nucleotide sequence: TGTGCCAGCAGTGGGACAGGGGTTGGGGAGCAGTACTTC. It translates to CASSGTGVGEQYF.

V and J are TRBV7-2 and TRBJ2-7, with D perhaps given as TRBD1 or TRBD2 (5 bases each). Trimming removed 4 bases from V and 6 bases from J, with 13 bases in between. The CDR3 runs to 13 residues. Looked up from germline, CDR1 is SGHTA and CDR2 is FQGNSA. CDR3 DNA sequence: TGTGCCAGCAGCTCCCACCATGGGGGCGAGCAGTACTTC. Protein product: CASSSHHGGEQYF.

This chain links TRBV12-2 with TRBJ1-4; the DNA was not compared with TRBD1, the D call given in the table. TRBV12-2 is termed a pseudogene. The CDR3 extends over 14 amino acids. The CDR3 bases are TGTGCAAGTCACACGACAGGGATTAATGAAAAACTGTTTTTT. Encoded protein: CASHTTGINEKLFF.

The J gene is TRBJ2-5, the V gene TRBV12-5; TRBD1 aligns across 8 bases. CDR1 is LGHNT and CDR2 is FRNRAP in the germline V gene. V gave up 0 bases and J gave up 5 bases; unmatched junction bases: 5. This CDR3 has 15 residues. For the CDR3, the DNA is TGTGCTAGTGGTTTGGTCTCAGGGGGCGCGGAGACCCAGTACTTC. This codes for CASGLVSGGAETQYF. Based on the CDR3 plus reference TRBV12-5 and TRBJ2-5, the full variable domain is DARVTQTPRHKVTEMGQEVTMRCQPILGHNTVFWYRQTMMQGLELLAYFRNRAPLDDSGMPKDRFSAEMPDATLATLKIQPSEPRDSAVYFCASGLVSGGAETQYFGPGTRLLVL.

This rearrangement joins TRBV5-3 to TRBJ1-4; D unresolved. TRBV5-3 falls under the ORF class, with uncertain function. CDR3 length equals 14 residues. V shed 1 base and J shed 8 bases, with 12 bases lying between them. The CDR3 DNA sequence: TGTGCCAGAAGCTTGACCCGAGTGGCAGAAAAACTGTTTTTT. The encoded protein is CARSLTRVAEKLFF.

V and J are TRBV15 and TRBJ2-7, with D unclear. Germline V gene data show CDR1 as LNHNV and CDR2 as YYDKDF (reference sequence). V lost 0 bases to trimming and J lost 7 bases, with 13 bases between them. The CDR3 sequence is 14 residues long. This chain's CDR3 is CATSRDPVGLEQYF. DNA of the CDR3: TGTGCCACCAGCAGAGATCCCGTCGGGCTTGAGCAGTACTTC.

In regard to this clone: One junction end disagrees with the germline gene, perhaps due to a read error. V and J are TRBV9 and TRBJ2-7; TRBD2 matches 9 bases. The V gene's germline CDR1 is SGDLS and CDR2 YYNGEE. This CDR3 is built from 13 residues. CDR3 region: CASSVGLAGRPNF. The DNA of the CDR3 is TGTGCCAGCAGCGTAGGGCTAGCGGGAAGACCGAACTTC.

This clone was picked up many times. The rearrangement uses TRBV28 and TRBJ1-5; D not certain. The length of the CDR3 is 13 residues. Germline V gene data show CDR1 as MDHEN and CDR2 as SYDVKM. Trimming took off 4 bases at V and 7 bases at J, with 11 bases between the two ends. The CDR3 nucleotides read TGTGCCAGCAGTTGGACTCTAGGGCAGCCCCAGCATTTT. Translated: CASSWTLGQPQHF.

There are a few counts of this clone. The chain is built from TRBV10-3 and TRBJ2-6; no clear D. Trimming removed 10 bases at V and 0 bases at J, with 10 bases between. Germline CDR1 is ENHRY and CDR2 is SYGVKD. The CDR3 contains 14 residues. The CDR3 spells CATLAGSGANVLTF. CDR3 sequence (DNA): TGTGCCACCCTCGCCGGCTCTGGGGCCAACGTCCTGACTTTC.

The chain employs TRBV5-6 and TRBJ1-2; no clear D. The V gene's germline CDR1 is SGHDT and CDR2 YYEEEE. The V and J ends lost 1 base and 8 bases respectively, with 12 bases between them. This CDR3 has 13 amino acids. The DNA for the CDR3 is TGTGCCAGCAGCTTGTCACTTAGGAGGGGCTACACCTTC. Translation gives CASSLSLRRGYTF.

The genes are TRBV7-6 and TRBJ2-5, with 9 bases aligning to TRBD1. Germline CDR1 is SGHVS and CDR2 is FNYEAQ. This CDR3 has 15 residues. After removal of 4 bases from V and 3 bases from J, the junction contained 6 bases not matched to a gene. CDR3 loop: CASSSVTGGKETQYF. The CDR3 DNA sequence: TGTGCCAGCAGCTCGGTGACAGGGGGTAAAGAGACCCAGTACTTC.

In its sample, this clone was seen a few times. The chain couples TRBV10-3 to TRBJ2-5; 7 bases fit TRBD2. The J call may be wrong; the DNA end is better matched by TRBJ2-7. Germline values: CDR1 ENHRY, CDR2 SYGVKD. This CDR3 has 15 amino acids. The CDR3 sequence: CAISDALAQAYEQYF. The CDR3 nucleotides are TGTGCCATCAGCGACGCACTAGCGCAAGCCTACGAGCAGTACTTC.

The CDR3 reads CASAAQQGAATF. CDR3 nucleotide sequence: TGCGCCAGCGCCGCCCAACAGGGGGCGGCCACCTTC. V usage is TRBV5-1 and J usage is TRBJ1-2, with 9 bases lining up with TRBD1. Germline lookup yields CDR1 SGHRS and CDR2 YFSETQ. The trim removed 7 bases at V and 13 bases at J, leaving 11 bases unmatched. The CDR3 has 12 amino acids.

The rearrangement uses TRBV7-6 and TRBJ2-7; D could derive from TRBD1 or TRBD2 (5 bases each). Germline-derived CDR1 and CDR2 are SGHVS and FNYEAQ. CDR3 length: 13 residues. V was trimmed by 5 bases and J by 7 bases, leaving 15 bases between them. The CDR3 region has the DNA TGTGCCAGCAGCCGTTGGGACCGATGGGAGCAGTACTTC. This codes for CASSRWDRWEQYF.

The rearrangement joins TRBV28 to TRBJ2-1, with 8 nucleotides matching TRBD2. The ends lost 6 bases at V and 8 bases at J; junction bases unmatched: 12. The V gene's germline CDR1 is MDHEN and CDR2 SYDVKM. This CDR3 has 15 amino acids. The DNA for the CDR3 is TGTGCCAGCAGCACGGGAGGGGAAGGGAGTGATGAGCAGTTCTTC. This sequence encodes CASSTGGEGSDEQFF. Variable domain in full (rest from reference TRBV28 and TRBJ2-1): DVKVTQSSRYLVKRTGEKVFLECVQDMDHENMFWYRQDPGLGLRLIYFSYDVKMKEKGDIPEGYSVSREKKERFSLILESASTNQTSMYLCASSTGGEGSDEQFFGPGTRLTVL.

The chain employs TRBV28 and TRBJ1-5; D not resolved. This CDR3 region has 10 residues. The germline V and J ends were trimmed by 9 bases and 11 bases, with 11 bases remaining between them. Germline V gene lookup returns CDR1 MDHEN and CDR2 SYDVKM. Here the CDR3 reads CASGRSAQHF. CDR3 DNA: TGTGCCAGTGGACGGTCAGCCCAGCATTTT.

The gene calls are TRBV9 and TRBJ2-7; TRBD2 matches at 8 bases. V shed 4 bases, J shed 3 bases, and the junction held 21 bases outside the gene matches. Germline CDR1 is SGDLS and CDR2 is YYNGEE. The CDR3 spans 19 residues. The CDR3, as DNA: TGTGCCAGCAGCCCCCCCACAAGCGGGAGAGCCGGGACTTACTACGAGCAGTACTTC. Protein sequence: CASSPPTSGRAGTYYEQYF.

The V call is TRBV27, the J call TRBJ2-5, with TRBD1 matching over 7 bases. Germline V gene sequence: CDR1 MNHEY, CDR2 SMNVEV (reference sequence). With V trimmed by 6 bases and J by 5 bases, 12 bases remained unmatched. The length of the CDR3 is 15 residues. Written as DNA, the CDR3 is TGTGCCAGCAGCCAGCAGGGGGTGGTCGGGGAGACCCAGTACTTC. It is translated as CASSQQGVVGETQYF.